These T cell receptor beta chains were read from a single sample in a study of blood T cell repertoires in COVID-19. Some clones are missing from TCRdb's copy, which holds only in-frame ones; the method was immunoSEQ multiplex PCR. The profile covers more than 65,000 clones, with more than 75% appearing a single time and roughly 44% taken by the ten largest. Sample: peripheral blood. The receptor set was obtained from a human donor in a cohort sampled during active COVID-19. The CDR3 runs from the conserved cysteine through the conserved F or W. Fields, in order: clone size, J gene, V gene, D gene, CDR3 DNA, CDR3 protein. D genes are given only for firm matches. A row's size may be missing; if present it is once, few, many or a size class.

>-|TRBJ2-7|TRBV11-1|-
TGTGCCAGCAGCTTATTAGACAGTACCTACGAGCAGTACTTC
CASSLLDSTYEQYF
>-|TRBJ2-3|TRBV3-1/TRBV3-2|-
TGTGCCAGCAGCCTGAGCGGAGGAGATACGCAGTATTTT
CASSLSGGDTQYF
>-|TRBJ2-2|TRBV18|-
TGTGCCAGCTCACCGCCAGGGTCGACCGGGGAGCTGTTTTTT
CASSPPGSTGELFF
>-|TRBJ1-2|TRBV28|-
TGTGCCAGCAGCCAGGGGCTTGGCTACACCTTC
CASSQGLGYTF
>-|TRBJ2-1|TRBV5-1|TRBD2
TGCGCCAGCAGCTATGGACTAGCGGGAGGGAGGAATGAGCAGTTCTTC
CASSYGLAGGRNEQFF
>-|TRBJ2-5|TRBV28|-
TGTGCCAGCAGTTTTATACGGGGGAAGACCCAGTACTTC
CASSFIRGKTQYF
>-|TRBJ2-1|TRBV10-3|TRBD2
TGTGCCATCCGATCTCTAGCGGGAGATAGTGAGCAGTTCTTC
CAIRSLAGDSEQFF
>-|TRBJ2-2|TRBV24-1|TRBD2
TGTGCCACCAGTGACACCGGGACTAGCGGGCCGAACACCGGGGAGCTGTTTTTT
CATSDTGTSGPNTGELFF
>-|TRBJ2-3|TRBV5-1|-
TGCGCCAGCAGCTTGGCCTTGAGAGATACGCAGTATTTT
CASSLALRDTQYF
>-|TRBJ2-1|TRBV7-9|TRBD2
TGTGCCAGCAGCTTGGGGGTAATAGCGGGAGGGTCCTACAATGAGCAGTTCTTC
CASSLGVIAGGSYNEQFF
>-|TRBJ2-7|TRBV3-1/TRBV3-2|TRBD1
TGTGCCAGCAGCCATGGACAGGGCGCGCAGTACTTC
CASSHGQGAQYF
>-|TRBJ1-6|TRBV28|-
TGTGCCAGCGGTGTGGGGGCGCTGAATTCACCCCTCCACTTT
CASGVGALNSPLHF
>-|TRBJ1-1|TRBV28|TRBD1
TGTGCCAGCAACCCCAGGGGGACGGCGAACACTGAAGCTTTCTTT
CASNPRGTANTEAFF
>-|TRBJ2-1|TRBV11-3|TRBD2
TGTGCCAGCAGCCCCTCACCCCTAGCGGGAGGACAGTTCTTC
CASSPSPLAGGQFF
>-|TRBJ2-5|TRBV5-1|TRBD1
TGCGCCAGCAGCCCTGCCCCGGGACAGTGGAGAGAGACCCAGTACTTC
CASSPAPGQWRETQYF
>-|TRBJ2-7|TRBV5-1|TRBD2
TGCGCCAGCAGCTTGGTACTAGCGGGAGGTGGAGAGCAGTACTTC
CASSLVLAGGGEQYF
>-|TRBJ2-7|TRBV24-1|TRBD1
TGTGCCACCAGTGAAGAGGTCGGGACAGGGTCATACGAGCAGTACTTC
CATSEEVGTGSYEQYF
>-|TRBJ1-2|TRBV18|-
TGTGCCAGCTCACCGGGCAGGGTCGGTGGCTACACCTTC
CASSPGRVGGYTF
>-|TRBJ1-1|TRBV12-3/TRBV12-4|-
TGTGCCAGCAGTTTAGAGGACAGCGAAGCTTTCTTT
CASSLEDSEAFF
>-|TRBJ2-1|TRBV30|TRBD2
TGTGCCTGGAAGCGGGGGGCCGGGAATGAGCAGTTCTTC
CAWKRGAGNEQFF
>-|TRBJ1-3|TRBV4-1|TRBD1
TGCGCCAGCAGCCAAGGCAGGGGGCAGAACACCATATATTTT
CASSQGRGQNTIYF
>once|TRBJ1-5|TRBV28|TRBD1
TGTGCCAGCAGTACCGGGACAGGGATGGATCAGCCCCAGCATTTT
CASSTGTGMDQPQHF
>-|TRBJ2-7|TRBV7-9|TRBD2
TGTGCCAGCAGCTTATCGGGACTAGCGGGAGTCGAGCAGTACTTC
CASSLSGLAGVEQYF
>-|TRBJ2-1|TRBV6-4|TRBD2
TGTGCCAGCAGCCTACTAGCGGGAGGGGGCGATGAGCAGTTCTTC
CASSLLAGGGDEQFF
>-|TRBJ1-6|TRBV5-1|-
TGCGCCAGCAGCTTGGCGTCGGGCGGGACTCTCCGCTTT
CASSLASGGTLRF
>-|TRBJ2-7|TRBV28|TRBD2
TGTGCCAGCAGTTCACCCTCCGGACTAGCGCTCGCAAACGAGCAGTACTTC
CASSSPSGLALANEQYF
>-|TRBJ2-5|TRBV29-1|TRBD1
TGCAGCGTCTCAGACAGGGCCCAAGAGACCCAGTACTTC
CSVSDRAQETQYF
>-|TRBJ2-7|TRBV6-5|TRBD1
TGTGCCAGCAGTCAGCCAGGGGGCAAACCCTACGAGCAGTACTTC
CASSQPGGKPYEQYF
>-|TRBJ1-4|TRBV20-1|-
TGCAGTGCTAACGAGGTAAAAAAACTGTTTTTT
CSANEVKKLFF
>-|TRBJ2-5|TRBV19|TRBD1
TGTGCCAGTACCCCGGACAGGGGGCTGTGGGAGACCCAGTACTTC
CASTPDRGLWETQYF
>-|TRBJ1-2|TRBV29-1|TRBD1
TGCAGCGTTGAAGCCTCAGGGGGGTGGAGATTTGGCTACACCTTC
CSVEASGGWRFGYTF
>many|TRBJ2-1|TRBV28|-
TGTGCCAGCAGCTTGAGGCGTGATGAGCAGTTCTTC
CASSLRRDEQFF
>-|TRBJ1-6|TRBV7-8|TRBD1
TGTGCCAGCAGCCGGAGGGCGCCGGGACAGCGGGATTCACCCCTCCACTTT
CASSRRAPGQRDSPLHF
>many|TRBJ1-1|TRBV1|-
TGCACCAGCAGCCAACTACTCCCCGGATACGAACGGGACACTGAAGCTTTCTTT
CTSSQLLPGYERDTEAFF
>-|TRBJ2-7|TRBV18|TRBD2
TGTGCCAGCTCACCACCCCTAGCGGGAGGGCCCCGAGAGCAGTACTTC
CASSPPLAGGPREQYF
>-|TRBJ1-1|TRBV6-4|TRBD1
TGTGCCAGCAGCTCAGGGGGCTTTGACACTGAAGCTTTCTTT
CASSSGGFDTEAFF
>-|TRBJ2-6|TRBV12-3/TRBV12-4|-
TGTGCCAGCAGCTCCTCTGGGGCCAACGTCCTGACTTTC
CASSSSGANVLTF
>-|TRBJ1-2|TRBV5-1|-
TGCGCCAGCAGCTTGACGGGATCCTATGGCTACACCTTC
CASSLTGSYGYTF
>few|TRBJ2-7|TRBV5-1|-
TGCGCCAGCAGCTTGGAGTGGGGCCCCTCCTACGAGCAGTACTTC
CASSLEWGPSYEQYF
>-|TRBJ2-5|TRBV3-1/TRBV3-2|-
TGTGCCAGCAGCCAGAATCAGGGGGGACCCCAAGAGACCCAGTACTTC
CASSQNQGGPQETQYF
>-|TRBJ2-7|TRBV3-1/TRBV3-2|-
TGTGCCAGCAGCGACTCTCGGAGCGGAGACCGTTACGAGCAGTACTTC
CASSDSRSGDRYEQYF
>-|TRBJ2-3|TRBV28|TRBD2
TGTGCCAGCAGTCTCGGCGAACTAGCGGGGGGGGCAGATACGCAGTATTTT
CASSLGELAGGADTQYF
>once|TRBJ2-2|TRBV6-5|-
TGTGCCAGCAGTCCTCTCCCCCGGGAGCTGTTTTTT
CASSPLPRELFF
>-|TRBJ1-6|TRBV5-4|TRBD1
TGTGCCAGCAGCTTGGGGACAGGCCTCAATTCACCCCTCCACTTT
CASSLGTGLNSPLHF
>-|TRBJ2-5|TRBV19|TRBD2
TGTGCCAGTAGTATCGGTCTAGCGGGAAAGTCGGAGACCCAGTACTTC
CASSIGLAGKSETQYF
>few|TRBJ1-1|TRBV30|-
TGTGCCTGGAGTGTAGCTCTGAACACTGAAGCTTTCTTT
CAWSVALNTEAFF
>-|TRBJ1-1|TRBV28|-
TGTGCCAGCAGACTTCTAGACACTGAAGCTTTCTTT
CASRLLDTEAFF
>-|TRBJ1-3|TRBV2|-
TGTGCCAGCAGTGATACAGGGACTGGAAACACCATATATTTT
CASSDTGTGNTIYF
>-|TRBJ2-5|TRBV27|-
TGTGCCAGCAGTTTGTGGGGGCTCCAAGAGACCCAGTACTTC
CASSLWGLQETQYF